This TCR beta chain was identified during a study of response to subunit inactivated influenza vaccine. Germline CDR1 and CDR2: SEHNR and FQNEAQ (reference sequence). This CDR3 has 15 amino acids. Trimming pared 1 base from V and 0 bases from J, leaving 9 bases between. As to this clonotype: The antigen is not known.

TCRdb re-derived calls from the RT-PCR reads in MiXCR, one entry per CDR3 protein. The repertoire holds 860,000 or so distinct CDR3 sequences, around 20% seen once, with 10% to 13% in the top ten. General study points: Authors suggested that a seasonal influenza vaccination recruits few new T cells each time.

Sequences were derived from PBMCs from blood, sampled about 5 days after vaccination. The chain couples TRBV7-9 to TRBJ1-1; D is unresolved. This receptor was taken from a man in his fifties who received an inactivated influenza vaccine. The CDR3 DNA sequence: TGTGCCAGCAGCTTAGATAGCATTTTGAACACTGAAGCTTTCTTT. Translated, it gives CASSLDSILNTEAFF. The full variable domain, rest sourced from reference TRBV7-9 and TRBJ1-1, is DTGVSQNPRHKITKRGQNVTFRCDPISEHNRLYWYRQTLGQGPEFLTYFQNEAQLEKSRLLSDRFSAERPKGSFSTLEIQRTEQGDSAMYLCASSLDSILNTEAFFGQGTRLTVV.